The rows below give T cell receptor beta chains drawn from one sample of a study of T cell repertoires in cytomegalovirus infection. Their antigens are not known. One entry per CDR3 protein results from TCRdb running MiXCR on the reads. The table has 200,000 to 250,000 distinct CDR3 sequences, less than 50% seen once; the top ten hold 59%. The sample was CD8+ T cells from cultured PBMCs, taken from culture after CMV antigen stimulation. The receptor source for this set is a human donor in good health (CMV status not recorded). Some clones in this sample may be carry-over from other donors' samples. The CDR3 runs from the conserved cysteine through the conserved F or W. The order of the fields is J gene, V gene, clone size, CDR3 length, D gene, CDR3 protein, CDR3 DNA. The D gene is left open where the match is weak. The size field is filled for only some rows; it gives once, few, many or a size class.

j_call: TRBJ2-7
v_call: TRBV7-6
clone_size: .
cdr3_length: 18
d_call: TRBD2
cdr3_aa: CASSLVNGASGSPYEQYF
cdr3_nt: TGTGCCAGCAGCTTAGTAAATGGGGCTAGCGGGAGTCCGTACGAGCAGTACTTC

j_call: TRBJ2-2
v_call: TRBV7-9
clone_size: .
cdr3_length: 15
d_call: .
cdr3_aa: CATLRIETPTGELFF
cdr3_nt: TGTGCCACCTTAAGAATAGAAACGCCCACCGGGGAGCTGTTTTTT

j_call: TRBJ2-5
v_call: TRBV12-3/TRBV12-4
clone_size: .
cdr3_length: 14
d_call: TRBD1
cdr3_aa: CASSISAGGETQYF
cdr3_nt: TGTGCCAGCAGTATAAGCGCAGGGGGAGAGACCCAGTACTTC

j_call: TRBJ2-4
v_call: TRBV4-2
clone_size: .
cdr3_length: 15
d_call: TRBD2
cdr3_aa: CASSQEASGRNIQYF
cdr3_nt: TGTGCCAGCAGCCAAGAAGCGAGCGGGAGGAACATTCAGTACTTC

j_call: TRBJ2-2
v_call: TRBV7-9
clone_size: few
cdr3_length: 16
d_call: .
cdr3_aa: CASTTRDGTNTGELFF
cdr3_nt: TGTGCCAGCACCACGAGGGACGGAACGAACACCGGGGAGCTGTTTTTT

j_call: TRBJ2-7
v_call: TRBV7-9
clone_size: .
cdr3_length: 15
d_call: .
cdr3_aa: CASSPPREETYEQYF
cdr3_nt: TGTGCCAGCAGCCCCCCCCGTGAAGAAACCTACGAGCAGTACTTC

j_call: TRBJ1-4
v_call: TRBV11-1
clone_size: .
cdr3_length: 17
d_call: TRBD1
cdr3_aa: CASSSFDRDSGYEKLFF
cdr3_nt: TGTGCCAGCAGCTCATTCGACCGGGACAGCGGTTATGAAAAACTGTTTTTT

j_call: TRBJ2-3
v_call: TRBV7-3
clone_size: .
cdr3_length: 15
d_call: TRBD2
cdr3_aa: CASSGLAVGPDTLYF
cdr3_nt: TGTGCCAGCAGCGGACTAGCGGTAGGGCCGGATACGCTGTATTTT

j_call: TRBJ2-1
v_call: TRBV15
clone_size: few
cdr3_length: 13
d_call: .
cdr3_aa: CATSTDRTAEQFF
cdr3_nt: TGTGCCACCAGCACCGATCGGACGGCTGAGCAGTTCTTC

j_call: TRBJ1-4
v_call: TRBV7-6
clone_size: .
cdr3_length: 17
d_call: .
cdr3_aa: CASSQPTTDRRDEKLFF
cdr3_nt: TGTGCCAGCAGCCAACCAACTACGGACAGAAGGGATGAAAAACTGTTTTTT

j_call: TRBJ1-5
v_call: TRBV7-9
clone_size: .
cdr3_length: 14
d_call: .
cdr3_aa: CASSGTSSNQPQHF
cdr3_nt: TGTGCCAGCAGCGGGACATCCAGCAATCAGCCCCAGCATTTT

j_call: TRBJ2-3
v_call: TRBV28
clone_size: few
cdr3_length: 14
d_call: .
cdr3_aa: CASSDSHGLNTQYF
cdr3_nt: TGTGCCAGCAGTGACTCCCACGGGTTGAATACGCAGTATTTT

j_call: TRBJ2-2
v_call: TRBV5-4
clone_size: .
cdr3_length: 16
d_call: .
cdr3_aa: CASSFPGLANTGELFF
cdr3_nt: TGTGCCAGCAGCTTCCCGGGACTGGCAAACACCGGGGAGCTGTTTTTT

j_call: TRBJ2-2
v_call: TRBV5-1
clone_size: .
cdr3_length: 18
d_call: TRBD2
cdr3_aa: CASSPSLRLAGDTGELFF
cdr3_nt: TGCGCCAGTAGCCCTTCACTAAGACTAGCGGGGGATACCGGGGAGCTGTTTTTT

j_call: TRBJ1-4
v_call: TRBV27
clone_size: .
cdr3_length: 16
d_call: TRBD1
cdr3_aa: CASSLGQGGRLGKLFF
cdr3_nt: TGTGCCAGCAGTCTCGGACAGGGAGGAAGGTTGGGAAAACTGTTTTTT

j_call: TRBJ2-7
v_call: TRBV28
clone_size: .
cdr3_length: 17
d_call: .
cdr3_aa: CASSLNPDEGKSDEQYF
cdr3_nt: TGTGCCAGCAGTTTAAATCCCGACGAGGGGAAATCGGACGAGCAGTACTTC

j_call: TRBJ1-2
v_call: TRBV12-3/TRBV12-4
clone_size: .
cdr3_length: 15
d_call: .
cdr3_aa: CASSLGGPPRYGYTF
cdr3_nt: TGTGCCAGCAGTTTAGGGGGCCCTCCTCGGTATGGCTACACCTTC

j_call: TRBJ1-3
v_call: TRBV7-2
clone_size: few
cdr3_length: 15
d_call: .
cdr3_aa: CASSLPSRSGNTIYF
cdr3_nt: TGTGCCAGCAGCCTACCGTCCCGAAGTGGAAACACCATATATTTT

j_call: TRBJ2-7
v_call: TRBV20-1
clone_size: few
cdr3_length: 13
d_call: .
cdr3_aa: CSARVRRAGEQYF
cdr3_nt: TGCAGTGCTAGAGTGCGGAGGGCCGGGGAGCAGTACTTC

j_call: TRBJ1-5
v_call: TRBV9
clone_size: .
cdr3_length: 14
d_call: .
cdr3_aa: CASSAGGSDQPQHF
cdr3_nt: TGTGCCAGCAGCGCGGGGGGCTCCGATCAGCCCCAGCATTTT

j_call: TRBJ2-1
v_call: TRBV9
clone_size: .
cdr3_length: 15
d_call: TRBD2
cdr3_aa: CASSPGGSGYNEQFF
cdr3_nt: TGTGCCAGCAGCCCCGGGGGTAGCGGGTACAATGAGCAGTTCTTC

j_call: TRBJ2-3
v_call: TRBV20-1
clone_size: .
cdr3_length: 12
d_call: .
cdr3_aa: CSARDRKTTQYF
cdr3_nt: TGCAGTGCTAGAGATCGGAAAACTACGCAGTATTTT

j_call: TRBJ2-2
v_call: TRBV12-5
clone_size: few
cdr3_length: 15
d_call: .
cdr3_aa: CASGLVLGNTGELFF
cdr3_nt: TGTGCTAGTGGTTTGGTACTTGGGAACACCGGGGAGCTGTTTTTT

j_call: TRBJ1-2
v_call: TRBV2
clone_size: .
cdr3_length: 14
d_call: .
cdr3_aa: CASTSGRGNYGYTF
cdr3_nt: TGTGCCAGCACCTCCGGGAGGGGGAACTATGGCTACACCTTC

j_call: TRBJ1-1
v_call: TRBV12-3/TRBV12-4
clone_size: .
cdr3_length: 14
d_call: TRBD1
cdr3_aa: CASSWGQADTEAFF
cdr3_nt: TGTGCCAGCAGTTGGGGACAGGCGGACACTGAAGCTTTCTTT

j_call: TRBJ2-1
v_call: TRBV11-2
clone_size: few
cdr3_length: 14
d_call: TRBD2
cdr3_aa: CASSLTGGRNEQFF
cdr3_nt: TGTGCCAGCAGCTTAACGGGAGGGAGGAATGAGCAGTTCTTC

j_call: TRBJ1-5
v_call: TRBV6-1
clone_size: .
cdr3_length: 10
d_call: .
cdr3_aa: CASSVWPQHF
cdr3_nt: TGTGCCAGCAGTGTCTGGCCCCAGCATTTT

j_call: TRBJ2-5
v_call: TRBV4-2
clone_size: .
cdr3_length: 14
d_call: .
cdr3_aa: CASSQVGSTETTYF
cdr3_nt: TGTGCCAGCAGCCAAGTGGGTTCAACGGAGACCACGTACTTC

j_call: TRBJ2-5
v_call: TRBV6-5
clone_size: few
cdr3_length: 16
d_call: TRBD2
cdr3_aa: CASSYRPGLQQETQYF
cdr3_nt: TGTGCCAGCAGTTATCGTCCGGGACTACAACAAGAGACCCAGTACTTC

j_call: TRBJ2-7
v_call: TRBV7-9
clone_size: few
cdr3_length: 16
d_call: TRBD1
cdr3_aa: CASSSTYGTGGDEQYF
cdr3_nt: TGTGCCAGCAGCTCCACCTACGGGACAGGGGGCGACGAGCAGTACTTC

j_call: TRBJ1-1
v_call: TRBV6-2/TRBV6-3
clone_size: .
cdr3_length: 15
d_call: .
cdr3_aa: CASRPRTGWDTEAFF
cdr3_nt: TGTGCCAGCAGGCCCCGGACGGGGTGGGACACTGAAGCTTTCTTT

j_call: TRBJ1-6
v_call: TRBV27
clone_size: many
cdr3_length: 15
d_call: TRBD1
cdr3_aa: CASSPSGTGFSPLHF
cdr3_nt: TGTGCCAGCAGTCCATCCGGGACAGGGTTTTCACCCCTCCACTTT

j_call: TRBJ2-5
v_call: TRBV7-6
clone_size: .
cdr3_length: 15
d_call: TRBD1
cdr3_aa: CASSYRPDRARAQYF
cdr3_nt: TGTGCCAGCAGCTACCGGCCCGACAGGGCTAGGGCCCAGTACTTC

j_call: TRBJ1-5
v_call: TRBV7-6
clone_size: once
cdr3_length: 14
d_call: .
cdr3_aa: CASSLDGKDQPQHF
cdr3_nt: TGTGCCAGCAGCTTAGACGGGAAAGATCAGCCCCAGCATTTT

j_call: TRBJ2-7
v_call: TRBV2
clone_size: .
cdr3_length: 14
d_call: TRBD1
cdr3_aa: CATFFRDSDYEQYF
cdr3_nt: TGTGCAACCTTCTTCCGGGACAGCGATTACGAGCAGTACTTC

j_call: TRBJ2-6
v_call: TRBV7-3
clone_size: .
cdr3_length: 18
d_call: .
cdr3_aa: CASSPWGVGSSGANVLTF
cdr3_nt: TGTGCCAGCAGCCCGTGGGGGGTTGGGAGCTCTGGGGCCAACGTCCTGACTTTC